The T cell receptor (beta chain) described here comes from a study of early T cells in non-severe SARS-CoV-2 infection. Background on the study: The study sequenced bulk RNA from unsorted whole blood, with chains unpaired. Study results and limitations: Anti-spike CD8 responses were favored in VDJdb matching, and private and CD4 specificities were missed.

The V gene lost 3 bases and the J gene lost 0 bases, with 8 bases spanning the gap. CDR1 SGHAT and CDR2 FQDESV come from the germline V gene (reference sequence). This CDR3 spans 14 amino acids. TCRdb analysed the 5' RACE reads with MiXCR anew, one entry per CDR3 protein. The table lists roughly 70,000 distinct CDR3 sequences, just over 20% of them singletons, with about 15% in the top ten. Worth noting for this clonotype: The target antigen is unknown.

This TCR derives from an adult who was a healthcare worker with PCR-confirmed SARS-CoV-2 infection or an uninfected control (not recorded which). This specimen was whole blood, taken at baseline. The V call is TRBV11-1, the J call TRBJ1-1; no clear D. The DNA of the CDR3 is TGTGCCAGCAGCTTTGTGGACTTGAACACTGAAGCTTTCTTT. This gives the protein CASSFVDLNTEAFF.